This T cell receptor (beta chain) was obtained from a study of CD8 T cells in Susac syndrome. After removal of 3 bases from V and 1 base from J, the junction contained 8 bases not matched to a gene. The CDR3 has 18 amino acids. Germline values: CDR1 SNHLY, CDR2 FYNNEI. A quantity of roughly 0.5 to 1 ug RNA underwent reverse transcription using random hexamers. TCRdb re-analysed the immunoSEQ multiplex PCR reads in MiXCR, keeping a single row per CDR3 protein. The table has hundreds of thousands of distinct CDR3 sequences, approximately 85% seen once. A single count supports this clonotype. The sequenced sample was CD8+ T cells from PBMCs. The clonotype comes from a human donor with multiple sclerosis. This chain links TRBV2 with TRBJ2-3, with 12 bases that match TRBD2. The CDR3: CASSDWLAGGPGTDTQYF. Written as DNA, the CDR3 is TGTGCCAGCAGTGACTGGCTAGCGGGGGGGCCTGGCACAGATACGCAGTATTTT.